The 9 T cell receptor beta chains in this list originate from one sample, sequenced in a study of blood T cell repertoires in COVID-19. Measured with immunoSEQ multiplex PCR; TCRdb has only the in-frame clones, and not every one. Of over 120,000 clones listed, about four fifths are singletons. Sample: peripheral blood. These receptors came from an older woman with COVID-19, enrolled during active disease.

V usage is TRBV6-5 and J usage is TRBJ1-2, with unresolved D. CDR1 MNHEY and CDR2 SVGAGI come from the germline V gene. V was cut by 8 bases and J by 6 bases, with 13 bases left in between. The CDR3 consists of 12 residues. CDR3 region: CASFRLLDGYTF. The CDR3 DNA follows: TGTGCCAGCTTCAGACTCCTGGATGGCTACACCTTC.

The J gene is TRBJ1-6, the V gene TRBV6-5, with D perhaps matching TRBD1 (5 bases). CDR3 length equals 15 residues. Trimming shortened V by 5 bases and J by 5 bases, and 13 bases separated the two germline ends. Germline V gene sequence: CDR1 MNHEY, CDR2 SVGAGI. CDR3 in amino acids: CASSRATVHNSPLHF. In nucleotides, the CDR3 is TGTGCCAGCAGTCGCGCGACAGTACATAATTCACCCCTCCACTTT.

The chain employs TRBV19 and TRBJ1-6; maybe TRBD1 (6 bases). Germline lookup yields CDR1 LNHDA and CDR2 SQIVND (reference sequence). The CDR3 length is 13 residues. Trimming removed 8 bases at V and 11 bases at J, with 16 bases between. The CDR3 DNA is TGTGCCAGTCGCACAGGGCCAGGAGCACCCCTCCACTTT. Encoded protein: CASRTGPGAPLHF.

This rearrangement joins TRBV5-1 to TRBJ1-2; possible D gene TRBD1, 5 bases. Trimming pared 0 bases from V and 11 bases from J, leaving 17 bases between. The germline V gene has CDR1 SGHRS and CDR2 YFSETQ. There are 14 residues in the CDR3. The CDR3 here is CASSLEGARSGYTF. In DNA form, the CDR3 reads TGCGCCAGCAGCTTGGAAGGGGCCCGGAGTGGATACACCTTC.

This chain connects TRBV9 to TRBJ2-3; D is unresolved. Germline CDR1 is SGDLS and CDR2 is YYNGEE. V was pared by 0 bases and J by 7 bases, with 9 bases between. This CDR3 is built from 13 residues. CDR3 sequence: CASSVDLSYTQYF. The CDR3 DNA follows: TGTGCCAGCAGCGTAGACTTGAGTTATACGCAGTATTTT.

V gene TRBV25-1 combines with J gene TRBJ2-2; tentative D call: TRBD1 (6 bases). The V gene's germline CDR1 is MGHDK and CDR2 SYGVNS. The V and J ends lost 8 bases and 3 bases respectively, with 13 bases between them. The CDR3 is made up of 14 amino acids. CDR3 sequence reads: CASVDRSYTGELFF. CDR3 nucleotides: TGTGCCAGCGTCGACAGGTCGTACACCGGGGAGCTGTTTTTT.

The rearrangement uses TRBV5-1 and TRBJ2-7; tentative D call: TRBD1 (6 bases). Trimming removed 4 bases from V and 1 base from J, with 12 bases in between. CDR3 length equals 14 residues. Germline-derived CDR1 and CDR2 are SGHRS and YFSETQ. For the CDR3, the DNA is TGCGCCAGCAGCCTACAGGGTTTGTCCTACGAGCAGTACTTC. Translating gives CASSLQGLSYEQYF.

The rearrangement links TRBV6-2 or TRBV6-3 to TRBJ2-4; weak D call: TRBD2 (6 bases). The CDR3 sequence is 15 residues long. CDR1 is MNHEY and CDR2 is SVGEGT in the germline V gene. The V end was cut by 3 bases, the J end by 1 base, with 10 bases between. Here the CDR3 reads CASSYSGVAKNIQYF. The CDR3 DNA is TGTGCCAGCAGTTATTCGGGGGTGGCCAAAAACATTCAGTACTTC.

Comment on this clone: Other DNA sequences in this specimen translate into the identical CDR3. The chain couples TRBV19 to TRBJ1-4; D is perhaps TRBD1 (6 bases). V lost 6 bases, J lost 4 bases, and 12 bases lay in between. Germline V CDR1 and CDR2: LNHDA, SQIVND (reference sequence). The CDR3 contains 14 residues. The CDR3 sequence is CASSRTDNNEKLFF. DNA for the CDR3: TGTGCCAGTAGCCGGACAGATAATAATGAAAAACTGTTTTTT.